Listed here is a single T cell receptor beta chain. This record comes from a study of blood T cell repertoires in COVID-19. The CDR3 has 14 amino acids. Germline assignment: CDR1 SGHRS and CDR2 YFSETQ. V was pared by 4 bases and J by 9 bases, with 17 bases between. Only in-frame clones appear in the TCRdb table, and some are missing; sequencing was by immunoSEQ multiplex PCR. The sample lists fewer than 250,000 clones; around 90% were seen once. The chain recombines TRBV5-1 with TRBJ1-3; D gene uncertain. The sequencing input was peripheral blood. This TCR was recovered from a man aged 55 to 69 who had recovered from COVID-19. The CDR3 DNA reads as TGCGCCAGCAGCCGGGGTACGCATCGGGGCACCATATATTTT. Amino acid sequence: CASSRGTHRGTIYF. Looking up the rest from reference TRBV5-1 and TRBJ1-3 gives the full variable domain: KAGVTQTPRYLIKTRGQQVTLSCSPISGHRSVSWYQQTPGQGLQFLFEYFSETQRNKGNFPGRFSGRQFSNSRSEMNVSTLELGDSALYLCASSRGTHRGTIYFGEGSWLTVV.